The 9 T cell receptor beta chains presented below share a single source sample, sequenced in a study of blood T cell repertoires in COVID-19. TCRdb's table, derived via immunoSEQ multiplex PCR, lists solely in-frame clones and lacks some. This table holds about 440,000 clones, nearly 90% found once. The source material was PBMCs or T cells enriched from blood (not recorded which). The receptors shown here come from a woman younger than 30 with acute COVID-19.

The V gene is TRBV7-9, the J gene TRBJ1-6; no clear D gene. The germline gives CDR1 SEHNR, CDR2 FQNEAQ (reference sequence). V dropped 3 bases and J dropped 13 bases, with 10 bases sitting between them. CDR3 size: 12 residues. In DNA form, the CDR3 reads TGTGCCAGCAGCTTCCTCAGAGGCCCCCTCCACTTT. Protein: CASSFLRGPLHF.

The V gene is TRBV9, the J gene TRBJ1-2; D remains unclear. V was clipped by 2 bases and J by 3 bases, with 14 bases between them. This CDR3 contains 15 residues. The germline CDR1 and CDR2 sequences are SGDLS and YYNGEE. The CDR3 region has the DNA TGTGCCAGCAGCGTCGGTAGCAGCCAAGACTATGGCTACACCTTC. Amino acid sequence: CASSVGSSQDYGYTF.

The chain is built from TRBV7-9 and TRBJ2-7; 10 nucleotides match TRBD1. The CDR3 is 14 amino acids. CDR1 SEHNR and CDR2 FQNEAQ come from the germline V gene (reference sequence). J lost 7 bases, V lost 4 bases, and 7 bases had no gene match. CDR3 amino acids: CASSSPGQGKEQYF. In nucleotides, the CDR3 is TGTGCCAGCAGCTCCCCGGGACAGGGGAAAGAGCAGTACTTC.

The chain couples TRBV4-1 to TRBJ2-3; 7 bases are shared with TRBD2. The CDR3 runs to 18 residues. V lost 1 base and J lost 1; bases outside the gene matches: 11. CDR1 is MGHRA and CDR2 is YSYEKL in the germline V gene. The CDR3 DNA reads TGCGCCAGCAGCCAAGGGGAGGGAAAGGTGAAGGGCACAGATACGCAGTATTTT. It yields the protein CASSQGEGKVKGTDTQYF.

The chain couples TRBV9 to TRBJ2-1; 15 bases match TRBD2. Per germline, CDR1 SGDLS and CDR2 YYNGEE. Unmatched junction bases numbered 11, after V lost 5 bases and J lost 5 bases. The CDR3 has 18 residues. The CDR3 is CASSPGLAGGLGNNEQFF. In nucleotides, the CDR3 is TGTGCCAGCAGTCCCGGACTAGCGGGGGGGCTGGGGAACAATGAGCAGTTCTTC.

The chain recombines TRBV5-1 with TRBJ2-3; 8 bases line up with TRBD1. The CDR3 spans 15 residues. V lost 1 base and J lost 4; bases outside the gene matches: 5. Germline assignment: CDR1 SGHRS and CDR2 YFSETQ. The CDR3 DNA sequence: TGCGCCAGCAGCTTGTCACAGGGGGGAGCAGATACGCAGTATTTT. Protein sequence: CASSLSQGGADTQYF.

This chain's CDR3 is CASSYDRLSTEAFF. In DNA form, the CDR3 reads TGTGCCAGCAGTTACGACAGGTTGAGCACTGAAGCTTTCTTT. The chain has TRBV6-5 and TRBJ1-1; D might be TRBD1 (6 bases). Germline V lookup: CDR1 MNHEY, CDR2 SVGAGI. This CDR3 is 14 amino acids long. With 2 bases removed from V and 4 bases from J, the gap between germline ends came to 11 bases.

The V call is TRBV10-3, the J call TRBJ1-4; D is ambiguous. CDR1 and CDR2 from the germline V gene are ENHRY and SYGVKD. Trimming took off 7 bases at V and 4 bases at J, with 10 bases between the two ends. The CDR3 sequence is 13 residues long. CDR3 sequence: CAITSGYNEKLFF. For the CDR3, the DNA is TGTGCCATCACATCAGGTTATAATGAAAAACTGTTTTTT.

The gene calls are TRBV10-2 and TRBJ1-1, with D perhaps TRBD1 (5 bases). In germline, CDR1 is WSHSY, CDR2 SAAADI. The V end was cut by 8 bases, the J end by 7 bases, with 17 bases between. The CDR3 length is 13 residues. CDR3 loop: CASCRFVGDEAFF. The CDR3 nucleotides read TGCGCCAGCTGTCGGTTCGTAGGGGATGAAGCTTTCTTT.